The 19 T cell receptor beta chains listed next were all sequenced from one sample in a study of beta chain features in type 1 diabetes. cDNA synthesis used the whole RNA isolate, giving expressed TCRB sequences. Data came from immunoSEQ multiplex PCR; TCRdb stores just in-frame clones and leaves some out. The sample shows 40,000 to 60,000 clones, roughly 63% of them seen only once. Study-level findings and limits: Within each of all four CD4+ subsets, Type 1 diabetes patients had TCRB CDR3s that were moderately but significantly shorter.

For these receptors, no antigen is known. Sequenced input: stem cell memory CD4+ T cells from blood. The receptor set was obtained from a woman in her twenties or thirties with type 1 diabetes.

The genes are TRBV2 and TRBJ2-2, with 7 bases identical to TRBD1. Germline V gives CDR1 SNHLY, CDR2 FYNNEI. Trimming cost V 3 bases and J 5 bases; bases outside gene matches: 3. The CDR3 is 14 residues long. CDR3 DNA sequence: TGTGCCAGCAGTGATAACAGGGGAACCGGGGAGCTGTTTTTT. Amino acid sequence: CASSDNRGTGELFF.

The chain links TRBV7-3 to TRBJ2-1; 11 bases line up with TRBD2. The CDR3 length is 16 residues. CDR1 SGHTA and CDR2 FQGTGA come from the germline V gene. The V segment lost 5 bases and the J segment 9 bases; nucleotides outside the gene matches: 12. In DNA, the CDR3 is TGTGCCAGCAGCCTAATAGCGGGAGGGCCGTATAGTGAGCAGTTCTTC. This codes for CASSLIAGGPYSEQFF.

The gene calls are TRBV7-2 and TRBJ2-2; no firm D call. Germline CDR1 and CDR2: SGHTA and FQGNSA. The CDR3 extends over 15 amino acids. Trimming shortened V by 1 base and J by 7 bases, and 13 bases separated the two germline ends. CDR3 in amino acids: CASSLGSLKHGELFF. In DNA, the CDR3 is TGTGCCAGCAGCTTAGGGTCTCTGAAACACGGGGAGCTGTTTTTT.

The sample holds a few counts of this clone. The V gene is TRBV19, the J gene TRBJ1-2; tentatively, D is TRBD1 (5 bases). Germline V gene sequence: CDR1 LNHDA, CDR2 SQIVND (reference sequence). V was trimmed by 5 bases and J by 2 bases, leaving 12 bases between them. CDR3 length equals 14 residues. CDR3: CASSGAGRNYGYTF. The DNA for the CDR3 is TGTGCCAGTAGTGGTGCAGGGCGGAACTATGGCTACACCTTC.

The chain combines TRBV11-2 with TRBJ2-7; 8 bases align to TRBD1. V shed 5 bases, J shed 5 bases, and the junction held 14 bases outside the gene matches. This CDR3 region has 16 residues. The germline V gene has CDR1 SGHAT and CDR2 FQNNGV. DNA for the CDR3: TGTGCCAGCAGCACTGTTCGACAGGGGAGGTTCCACGAGCAGTACTTC. Its protein is CASSTVRQGRFHEQYF.

This chain joins TRBV7-9 and TRBJ2-3, with D possibly being TRBD2 (5 bases). The CDR3 loop spans 15 amino acids. The ends were cut back, 5 bases at V and 1 base at J, with 13 bases in the middle. Per germline, CDR1 SEHNR and CDR2 FQNEAQ (reference sequence). The CDR3 here is CASSPMGGRTDTQYF. DNA of the CDR3: TGTGCCAGCAGCCCGATGGGCGGGCGCACAGATACGCAGTATTTT.

The genes are TRBV30 and TRBJ1-1, with D possibly matching TRBD1 (5 bases). V dropped 4 bases and J dropped 3 bases, with 15 bases sitting between them. Germline CDR1 reads GTSNPN; CDR2 reads SVGIG (reference sequence). The CDR3 consists of 14 residues. The CDR3 DNA follows: TGTGCCTGGATTAATGGTCAGGGATACACTGAAGCTTTCTTT. Translation: CAWINGQGYTEAFF.

About this clone: This CDR3 is also generated by other DNA sequences in the sample. This chain connects TRBV28 to TRBJ2-1; 8 bases are shared with TRBD2. This CDR3 region has 15 residues. Trimming took 1 base from V and 5 from J; bases not matched to a gene: 4. CDR1 is MDHEN, CDR2 SYDVKM, per germline. CDR3: CASSLSGGPHNEQFF. The CDR3 nucleotides are TGTGCCAGCAGTTTATCGGGAGGGCCACACAATGAGCAGTTCTTC.

This clone was counted only a few times. This sequence joins TRBV10-3 and TRBJ1-2; TRBD1 matches 7 bases. Germline loops: CDR1 ENHRY, CDR2 SYGVKD. The CDR3 is 15 amino acids. V gave up 0 bases and J gave up 3 bases; unmatched junction bases: 4. CDR3 sequence (DNA): TGTGCCATCAGTGAGTCGATTGGGACAGACTATGGCTACACCTTC. Its translation: CAISESIGTDYGYTF.

The V and J genes are TRBV6-1 and TRBJ2-7; 8 bases align to TRBD1. CDR1 is MNHNS, CDR2 SASEGT, per germline. CDR3 length: 14 residues. V shed 5 bases and J 5 bases; nucleotides not matched to a gene: 8. The CDR3 loop is CASSLGQGVNEQYF. CDR3 nucleotides: TGTGCCAGCAGTCTTGGACAGGGCGTCAACGAGCAGTACTTC.

The gene calls are TRBV18 and TRBJ2-5, with a possible D match to TRBD1 (7 bases). Germline CDR1 reads KGHSH; CDR2 reads LQKENI. This CDR3 comprises 16 residues. The ends were cut back, 3 bases at V and 2 bases at J, with 16 bases in the middle. Written as DNA, the CDR3 is TGTGCCAGCTCACCGGAGGGGGACAGAAGACAAGAGACCCAGTACTTC. This encodes CASSPEGDRRQETQYF.

The V call is TRBV7-2, the J call TRBJ2-3, with TRBD2 matching 9 bases. The CDR3 has 16 amino acids. Germline loops: CDR1 SGHTA, CDR2 FQGNSA. J was trimmed by 1 base and V by 6 bases; bases with no gene match: 8. CDR3: CASRRQVAGGTDTQYF. The CDR3 DNA reads as TGTGCCAGCAGACGTCAGGTAGCGGGAGGCACAGATACGCAGTATTTT. The whole variable domain, remainder taken from reference TRBV7-2 and TRBJ2-3, is GAGVSQSPSNKVTEKGKDVELRCDPISGHTALYWYRQSLGQGLEFLIYFQGNSAPDKSGLPSDRFSAERTGGSVSTLTIQRTQQEDSAVYLCASRRQVAGGTDTQYFGPGTRLTVL.

The rearrangement links TRBV14 to TRBJ1-3, with D uncertain. Germline V gene data show CDR1 as SGHDN and CDR2 as FVKESK. Trimming stripped 4 bases from V and 0 bases from J, with 4 bases between. There are 13 residues in the CDR3. The CDR3 nucleotides read TGTGCCAGCAGCCCCATCTCTGGAAACACCATATATTTT. This codes for CASSPISGNTIYF. The complete variable domain, with remaining parts taken from reference TRBV14 and TRBJ1-3, reads EAGVTQFPSHSVIEKGQTVTLRCDPISGHDNLYWYRRVMGKEIKFLLHFVKESKQDESGMPNNRFLAERTGGTYSTLKVQPAELEDSGVYFCASSPISGNTIYFGEGSWLTVV.

The rearrangement joins TRBV5-1 to TRBJ2-3; TRBD2 aligns across 12 bases. The V segment lost 4 bases and the J segment 6 bases; nucleotides outside the gene matches: 3. Germline loops: CDR1 SGHRS, CDR2 YFSETQ. The CDR3 is made up of 14 amino acids. The CDR3 bases are TGCGCCAGCAGCCGGACTAGCGGGAAGGATACGCAGTATTTT. As protein: CASSRTSGKDTQYF. Together with reference TRBV5-1 and TRBJ2-3, the CDR3 gives the full variable domain: KAGVTQTPRYLIKTRGQQVTLSCSPISGHRSVSWYQQTPGQGLQFLFEYFSETQRNKGNFPGRFSGRQFSNSRSEMNVSTLELGDSALYLCASSRTSGKDTQYFGPGTRLTVL.

The V call is TRBV5-1, the J call TRBJ2-5; tentative D call: TRBD1 (5 bases). The germline V and J ends were trimmed by 2 bases and 3 bases, with 14 bases remaining between them. CDR1 SGHRS and CDR2 YFSETQ come from the germline V gene. The CDR3 runs to 15 residues. The CDR3 sequence: CASSFVRGQKETQYF. CDR3 DNA: TGCGCCAGCAGCTTTGTAAGGGGTCAAAAAGAGACCCAGTACTTC.

The gene calls are TRBV7-2 and TRBJ2-7; possibly TRBD1 for D (6 bases). This CDR3 has 15 amino acids. Trimming left V 1 base short and J 1 base short, with 11 bases between. Germline lookup yields CDR1 SGHTA and CDR2 FQGNSA. CDR3 region: CASSLVSGDSYEQYF. In DNA, the CDR3 is TGTGCCAGCAGCTTAGTTTCAGGGGATTCCTACGAGCAGTACTTC.

V usage is TRBV18 and J usage is TRBJ2-1, with TRBD2 matching over 9 bases. The V segment lost 2 bases and the J segment 6 bases; nucleotides outside the gene matches: 8. CDR3 length equals 16 residues. CDR1 is KGHSH and CDR2 is LQKENI in the germline V gene. The CDR3 DNA is TGTGCCAGCTCACCAGGTACCGGACTAGCGAGCAATGAGCAGTTCTTC. This gives the protein CASSPGTGLASNEQFF. Full variable domain (outside the CDR3, taken from reference TRBV18 and TRBJ2-1): NAGVMQNPRHLVRRRGQEARLRCSPMKGHSHVYWYRQLPEEGLKFMVYLQKENIIDESGMPKERFSAEFPKEGPSILRIQQVVRGDSAAYFCASSPGTGLASNEQFFGPGTRLTVL.

This rearrangement joins TRBV5-4 to TRBJ2-3; 11 bases match TRBD2. Germline V gene lookup returns CDR1 SGHNT and CDR2 YYREEE (reference sequence). V shed 4 bases and J 7 bases; nucleotides not matched to a gene: 8. This CDR3 has 15 residues. CDR3 bases: TGTGCCAGCAGCCCTCTAGCGGGAGGACGTAATACGCAGTATTTT. As protein: CASSPLAGGRNTQYF.

This sequence joins TRBV9 and TRBJ2-1; 8 bases agree with TRBD1. The CDR3 extends over 20 amino acids. Germline V CDR1 and CDR2: SGDLS, YYNGEE. J gave up 4 bases and V 0 bases, and 18 bases lay outside the gene matches. The CDR3 DNA sequence: TGTGCCAGCAGCGTAGGTTACGGCAGGGGGCTTCCGAAGAGATACAATGAGCAGTTCTTC. Protein product: CASSVGYGRGLPKRYNEQFF. The whole variable domain, remainder taken from reference TRBV9 and TRBJ2-1, is DSGVTQTPKHLITATGQRVTLRCSPRSGDLSVYWYQQSLDQGLQFLIQYYNGEERAKGNILERFSAQQFPDLHSELNLSSLELGDSALYFCASSVGYGRGLPKRYNEQFFGPGTRLTVL.